Described below is a single T cell receptor beta chain sequence and its context. The antigen remains undetermined. The source of the sample is a study of shared clonotypes between healthy human individuals. Study in general: Every donor yielded three CD4 naive, three CD4 memory, two CD8 naive and one CD8 memory plate. Regarding the study as a whole: Four donors shared about 4.5% of their naive CD4 clonotypes. Sorted-subset sequencing was shown by rarefaction to be incomplete despite large depth.

Clones were sequenced by immunoSEQ multiplex PCR, and TCRdb holds only the in-frame ones, with some missing. The sample includes about a million clones, about three quarters seen only once; the top ten take around 1.4%. Trimming shortened V by 8 bases and J by 0 bases, and 8 bases separated the two germline ends. CDR1 is ENHRY and CDR2 is SYGVKD in the germline V gene. This CDR3 is 14 amino acids long. V gene TRBV10-3 combines with J gene TRBJ2-6, with D tentatively TRBD2 (6 bases). The sample consisted of memory CD4+ T cells sorted from blood. Subset indicated: CD45RA-negative fraction. This TCR was sampled from a man aged 18 to 30 in good health. CDR3 region: CAIGRISGANVLTF. CDR3 DNA sequence: TGTGCCATCGGGAGGATCTCTGGGGCCAACGTCCTGACTTTC.